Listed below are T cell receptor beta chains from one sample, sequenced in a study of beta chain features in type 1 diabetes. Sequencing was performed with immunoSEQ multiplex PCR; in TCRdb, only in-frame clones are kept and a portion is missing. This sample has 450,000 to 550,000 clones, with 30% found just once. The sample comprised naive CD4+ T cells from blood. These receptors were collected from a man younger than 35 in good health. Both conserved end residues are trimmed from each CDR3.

CDR3: SVEEWGTEAF
length: 10
V: TRBV29-1

CDR3: ASSPTGTDTQY
length: 11
V: TRBV11-3

CDR3: ASSQDVGRGKNIQY
length: 14
V: TRBV4-3

CDR3: ASSWTDSSYNEQF
length: 13
V: TRBV5-1

CDR3: AWGGRFQETQY
length: 11
V: TRBV30

CDR3: SVAGTYGDEQF
length: 11
V: TRBV29-1

CDR3: ATSSGGGQGLNTIY
length: 14
V: TRBV15

CDR3: ASSQDTGELF
length: 10
V: TRBV4-3

CDR3: ASFFGAGGPMDEQF
length: 14
V: TRBV7-9

CDR3: ASSPIGPADTQY
length: 12
V: TRBV28

CDR3: SVEGGGSSYNEQF
length: 13
V: TRBV29-1

CDR3: ASSPSWVGNEQF
length: 12
V: TRBV14

CDR3: ASSADGYNEQF
length: 11
V: TRBV9

CDR3: SARLQREAF
length: 9
V: TRBV29-1

CDR3: ASSQDRGPDTDTQY
length: 14
V: TRBV4-2

CDR3: ASADRAGANVLT
length: 12
V: TRBV25-1

CDR3: ASSPRRVSSYEQY
length: 13
V: TRBV7-2

CDR3: ASSVHITETQY
length: 11
V: TRBV9

CDR3: ASSFTGTAETQY
length: 12
V: TRBV7-2

CDR3: ATSRPTGAPATNEKLF
length: 16
V: TRBV15

CDR3: ASRSTSGANVLT
length: 12
V: TRBV5-1

CDR3: ASSQVRTRNTGELF
length: 14
V: TRBV14

CDR3: ASSLVGGTGELF
length: 12
V: TRBV7-2

CDR3: ASSSGQGPQETQY
length: 13
V: TRBV7-9

CDR3: SVVRQGSYYEQY
length: 12
V: TRBV29-1

CDR3: ASSADYYSYEQY
length: 12
V: TRBV19

CDR3: ASSPSSTDTQY
length: 11
V: TRBV18

CDR3: ASSGPGIAKNIQY
length: 13
V: TRBV19

CDR3: ASSSRAPGGYGYT
length: 13
V: TRBV5-4

CDR3: AWSVGSTKEY
length: 10
V: TRBV30

CDR3: ASSSASGYNEQF
length: 12
V: TRBV19

CDR3: AWSLQGAPGPQH
length: 12
V: TRBV30

CDR3: ASSLARAANTEAF
length: 13
V: TRBV11-1

CDR3: ASLPAGLNYEQY
length: 12
V: TRBV28

CDR3: ASSPPSVEGETQY
length: 13
V: TRBV18

CDR3: SAAVTSVYEQY
length: 11
V: TRBV29-1

CDR3: ATSRDYTDTQY
length: 11
V: TRBV15

CDR3: ASSYRDRGEKLF
length: 12
V: TRBV6-5

CDR3: ASSFGTGVYEQY
length: 12
V: TRBV6-5

CDR3: ASSFLSGVVNEQF
length: 13
V: TRBV5-1

CDR3: ASSVEGFSEQY
length: 11
V: TRBV9

CDR3: ARGQPSSYNEQF
length: 12
V: TRBV10-3

CDR3: ASSLGATGANVLT
length: 13
V: TRBV5-1

CDR3: ASSLRKVGYNEQF
length: 13
V: TRBV5-4

CDR3: AWSTRQASVADTQY
length: 14
V: TRBV30